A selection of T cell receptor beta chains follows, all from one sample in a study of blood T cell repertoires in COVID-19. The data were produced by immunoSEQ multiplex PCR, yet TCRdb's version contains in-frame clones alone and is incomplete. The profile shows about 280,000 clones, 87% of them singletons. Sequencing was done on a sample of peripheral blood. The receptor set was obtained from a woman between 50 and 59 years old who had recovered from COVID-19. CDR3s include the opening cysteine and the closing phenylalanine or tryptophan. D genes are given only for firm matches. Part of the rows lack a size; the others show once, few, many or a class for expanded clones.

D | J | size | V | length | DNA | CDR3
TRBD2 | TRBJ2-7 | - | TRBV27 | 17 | TGTGCCAGCGGCCTCCCGGGACTAGCGGGACGGTCCTACGAGCAGTACTTC | CASGLPGLAGRSYEQYF
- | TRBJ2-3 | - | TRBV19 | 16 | TGTGCCAGTAGTATGTCGTGGCAGGGAAGTACGGATACGCAGTATTTT | CASSMSWQGSTDTQYF
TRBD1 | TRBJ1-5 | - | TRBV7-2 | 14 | TGTGCCAGCAGCACCCGACAGGGTGATCAGCCCCAGCATTTT | CASSTRQGDQPQHF
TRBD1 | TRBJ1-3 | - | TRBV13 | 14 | TGTGCCAGCAGCTTCGGGACAGTCGTAAACACCATATATTTT | CASSFGTVVNTIYF
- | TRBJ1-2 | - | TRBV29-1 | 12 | TGCAGCGGGGAAACAGGGAACTATGGCTACACCTTC | CSGETGNYGYTF
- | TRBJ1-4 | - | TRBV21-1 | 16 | TGTGCCAGCAGCAGAAGTTCGGGACACCAGAGTGAAAAACTGTTTTTT | CASSRSSGHQSEKLFF
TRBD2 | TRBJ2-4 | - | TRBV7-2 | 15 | TGTGCCAGCAGCTTAGCCAGGACTAGCGGGAACATTCAGTACTTC | CASSLARTSGNIQYF
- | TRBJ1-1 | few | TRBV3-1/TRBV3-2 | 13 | TGTGCCAGCAGCGTTCCGCAGGGGATTGGAGCTTTCTTT | CASSVPQGIGAFF
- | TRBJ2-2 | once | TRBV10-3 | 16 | TGTGCCATCAGTGGAGGTCGGGGATCCAACACCGGGGAGCTGTTTTTT | CAISGGRGSNTGELFF
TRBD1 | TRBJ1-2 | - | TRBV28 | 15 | TGTGCCAGCAGTCACCAGGGGGTTAGGGGAACCGGCTACACCTTC | CASSHQGVRGTGYTF
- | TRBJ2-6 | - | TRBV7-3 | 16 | TGTGCCAGCAGCTCGAGGACCGCGGGCGGGGCCAACGTCCTGACTTTC | CASSSRTAGGANVLTF
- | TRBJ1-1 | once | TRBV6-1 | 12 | TGTGCCAGCAGAGAAGGTGGGAGGGGAGCTTTCTTT | CASREGGRGAFF
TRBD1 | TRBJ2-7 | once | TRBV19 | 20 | TGTGCCAGTAGTATAGTCTCGGACCTAACCGGGACAGGGATCTCCTACGAGCAGTACTTC | CASSIVSDLTGTGISYEQYF
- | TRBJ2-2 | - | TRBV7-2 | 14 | TGTGCCACCAGAGACAGAAGCAACACCGGGGAGCTGTTTTTT | CATRDRSNTGELFF
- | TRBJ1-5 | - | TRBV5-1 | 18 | TGCGCCAGGGGAAAGGACAGCCAGAGAAGGAAGGGCAATCAGCCCCAGCATTTT | CARGKDSQRRKGNQPQHF
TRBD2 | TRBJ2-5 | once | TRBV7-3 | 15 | TGTGCCAGCAGCCACGGACTAGCGGTCCAAGAGACCCAGTACTTC | CASSHGLAVQETQYF
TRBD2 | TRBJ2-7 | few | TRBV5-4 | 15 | TGTGCCAGCAGCCGGGGGGTCCTCCGCTCCTACGAGCAGTACTTC | CASSRGVLRSYEQYF
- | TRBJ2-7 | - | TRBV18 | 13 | TGTGCCAGCTCAACACTGGGCGGGTACGAGCAGTACTTC | CASSTLGGYEQYF
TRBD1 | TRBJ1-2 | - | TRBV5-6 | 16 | TGTGCCAGCAGCCCACCGGGACAGGGATTTCCTTATGGCTACACCTTC | CASSPPGQGFPYGYTF
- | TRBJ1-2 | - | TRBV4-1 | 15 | TGCGCCAGCAGCCAAGGGGGGCGGGGGGTCTATGGCTACACCTTC | CASSQGGRGVYGYTF
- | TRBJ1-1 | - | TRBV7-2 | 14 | TGTGCCAGCAGCCGGGACCGGAGGGGCACTGAAGCTTTCTTT | CASSRDRRGTEAFF
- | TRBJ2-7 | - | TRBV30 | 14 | TGTGCCTGGAGTGTCGGTTCCCCAACCTACGAGCAGTACTTC | CAWSVGSPTYEQYF
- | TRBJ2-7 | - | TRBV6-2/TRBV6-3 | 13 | TGTGCCAGCAGTTACTCGACAGTATACGAGCAGTACTTC | CASSYSTVYEQYF
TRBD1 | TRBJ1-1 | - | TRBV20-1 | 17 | TGCAGTGCTAGTTTAGGGGTGTGGACAGGGAGCAACACTGAAGCTTTCTTT | CSASLGVWTGSNTEAFF
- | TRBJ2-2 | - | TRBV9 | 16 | TGTGCCAGCAGCCCACAGGGAGCTGGAGACACCGGGGAGCTGTTTTTT | CASSPQGAGDTGELFF
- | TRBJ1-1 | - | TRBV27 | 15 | TGTGCCAGCAGTTTAATGAGTCAGGCGAACACTGAAGCTTTCTTT | CASSLMSQANTEAFF
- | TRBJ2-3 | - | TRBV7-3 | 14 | TGTGCCAGCAGCTTTTCAGGGGTCAGCGATACGCAGTATTTT | CASSFSGVSDTQYF
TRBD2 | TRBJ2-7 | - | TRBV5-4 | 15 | TGTGCCAGCAGCTTGGATCCTAGCGGGAGTGAAGAGCAGTACTTC | CASSLDPSGSEEQYF
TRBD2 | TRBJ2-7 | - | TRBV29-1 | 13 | TGCAGCGTTCTCGCGGGAGGCTCCTACGAGCAGTACTTC | CSVLAGGSYEQYF
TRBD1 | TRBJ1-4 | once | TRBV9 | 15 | TGTGCCAGCAGCTCACTTGGACAGGTTAATGAAAAACTGTTTTTT | CASSSLGQVNEKLFF
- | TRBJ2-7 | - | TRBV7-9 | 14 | TGTGCCAGCAGCTCAGCAGGGGACTCCTACGAGCAGTACTTC | CASSSAGDSYEQYF
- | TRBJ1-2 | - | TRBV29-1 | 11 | TGCAGCGCAACCCAGGAAGATGGCTACACCTTC | CSATQEDGYTF
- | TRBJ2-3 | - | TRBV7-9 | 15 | TGTGCCAGCAGCTTAGCCGGGACTAGCACAGATACGCAGTATTTT | CASSLAGTSTDTQYF
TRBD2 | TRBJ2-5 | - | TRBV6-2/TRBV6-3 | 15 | TGTGCCAGCAGTGGGGGTCGACTAGCGAAGGAGACCCAGTACTTC | CASSGGRLAKETQYF
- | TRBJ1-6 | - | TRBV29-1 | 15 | TGCAGCGTTCGACAGGAAAACACCTATAATTCACCCCTCCACTTT | CSVRQENTYNSPLHF
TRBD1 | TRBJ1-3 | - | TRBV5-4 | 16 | TGTGCCAGCAGCGGAGGACAGGGGATCACTGGAAACACCATATATTTT | CASSGGQGITGNTIYF
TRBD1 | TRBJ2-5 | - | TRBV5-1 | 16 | TGCGCCAGCAGCTTGGCCCCACAGGGGTGGAGGGAGACCCAGTACTTC | CASSLAPQGWRETQYF
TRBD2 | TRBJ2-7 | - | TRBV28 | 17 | TGTGCCAGCAGTTCTTTAGGACTAGCGGATCCTTTATACGAGCAGTACTTC | CASSSLGLADPLYEQYF
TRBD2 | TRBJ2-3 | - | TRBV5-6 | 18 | TGTGCCAGCAGCCCGAGGTTAAGCGGGAGGGCCACCACAGATACGCAGTATTTT | CASSPRLSGRATTDTQYF
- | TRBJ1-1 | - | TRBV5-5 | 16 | TGTGCCAGCAGCCGGGCGGGGGGGACGGCGGAAACTGAAGCTTTCTTT | CASSRAGGTAETEAFF
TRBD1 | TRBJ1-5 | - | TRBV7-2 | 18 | TGTGCCAGCAGCTCCCACAGGGGGCGCATGGGTAGCAATCAGCCCCAGCATTTT | CASSSHRGRMGSNQPQHF
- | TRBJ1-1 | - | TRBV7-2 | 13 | TGTGCCAGCAGCTTAGACAGGTTATTTTCGGCTTTCTTT | CASSLDRLFSAFF
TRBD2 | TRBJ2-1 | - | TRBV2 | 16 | TGTGCCAGCAGGGCCTTAGCGGGAGGAACCTACAATGAGCAGTTCTTC | CASRALAGGTYNEQFF
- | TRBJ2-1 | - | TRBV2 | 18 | TGTGCCAGCAGGAGGGGGGGACCTTGGACTCGCATAAACAATGAGCAGTTCTTC | CASRRGGPWTRINNEQFF
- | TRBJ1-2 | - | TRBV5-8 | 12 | TGTGCCAGCAGCTTGGGACTTAACGGCTACACCTTC | CASSLGLNGYTF
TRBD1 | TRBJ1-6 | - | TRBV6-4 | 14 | TGTGCCAGCAGTCGGACAGGCAATAATTCACCCCTCCACTTT | CASSRTGNNSPLHF
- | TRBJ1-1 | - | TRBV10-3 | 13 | TGTGCCCACGCGGCAGGGGTGAACACTGAAGCTTTCTTT | CAHAAGVNTEAFF
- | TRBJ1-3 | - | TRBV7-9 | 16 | TGTGCCAGCAGCTTAGCGATGGGGCACTCTGGAAACACCATATATTTT | CASSLAMGHSGNTIYF
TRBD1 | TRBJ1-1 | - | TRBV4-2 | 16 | TGTGCCAGCAGCCACGATTCACCGGGACAGGTCACTGAAGCTTTCTTT | CASSHDSPGQVTEAFF
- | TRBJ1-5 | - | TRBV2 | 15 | TGTGCCAGCAGTGAAAGGGGATATAGCAATCAGCCCCAGCATTTT | CASSERGYSNQPQHF
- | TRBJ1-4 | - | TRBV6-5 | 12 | TGTGCCAGCAGCCGAGACAGTGAAAAACTGTTTTTT | CASSRDSEKLFF
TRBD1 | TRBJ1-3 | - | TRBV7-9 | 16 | TGTGCCAGCAGCTCCTGGGACAGGGATTCCGGAAACACCATATATTTT | CASSSWDRDSGNTIYF
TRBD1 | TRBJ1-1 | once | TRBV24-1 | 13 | TGTGCCACCAGGGGGGACAGGGAGGTCGAAGCTTTCTTT | CATRGDREVEAFF
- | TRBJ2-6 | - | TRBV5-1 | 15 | TGCGCCAGCAGCTTGAGGAGGTCCGGGGCCAACGTCCTGACTTTC | CASSLRRSGANVLTF
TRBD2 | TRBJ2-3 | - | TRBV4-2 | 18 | TGTGCCAGCAGCCAAAAACGAGTGGCGGGGGGTTGGCCAGATACGCAGTATTTT | CASSQKRVAGGWPDTQYF
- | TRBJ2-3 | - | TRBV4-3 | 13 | TGCGCCAGCAGCCGGAGTCTCCCGGATACGCAGTATTTT | CASSRSLPDTQYF
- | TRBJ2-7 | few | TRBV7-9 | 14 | TGTGCCAGCAGCCCGAGTGGACAGCACTACGAGCAGTACTTC | CASSPSGQHYEQYF